This passage covers 24 T cell receptor beta chains from one sample sequenced in a study of beta chain features in type 1 diabetes. Sequencing targeted expressed TCRB transcripts, as all isolated RNA had been reverse transcribed. Clones were read by immunoSEQ multiplex PCR, and TCRdb kept only the in-frame ones, dropping some. The table has about 290,000 clones, under 8.5% seen once; the top ten hold more than 1%. The sample consisted of central memory CD4+ T cells from blood. Source of these receptors: a woman between 18 and 29 years old in good health.

This clone was counted a few times. The CDR3, as DNA: TGCGCCAGCAGCCAAGGGCCGCGAGGGAATGAGCAGTTCTTC. Translation gives CASSQGPRGNEQFF. The V gene is TRBV4-1, the J gene TRBJ2-1; the D gene is possibly TRBD2 (5 bases). Trimming removed 1 base from V and 7 bases from J, with 11 bases in between. CDR1 is MGHRA, CDR2 YSYEKL, per germline. The CDR3 is 14 amino acids.

The gene calls are TRBV6-1 and TRBJ2-7; D ambiguous. Trimming cost V 5 bases and J 6 bases, with 14 bases left between them. This CDR3 has 13 amino acids. Per germline, CDR1 MNHNS and CDR2 SASEGT. The CDR3 sequence: CASSPMRLREQYV. CDR3 sequence (DNA): TGTGCCAGCAGTCCGATGAGGCTGCGCGAGCAGTACGTC.

The V and J genes are TRBV5-1 and TRBJ2-3; a weak D match, TRBD1 (6 bases). The V gene's germline CDR1 is SGHRS and CDR2 YFSETQ. Trimming removed 0 bases from V and 1 base from J, with 12 bases in between. This CDR3 is 16 amino acids long. CDR3 bases: TGCGCCAGCAGCTTGGCATTACAGGGTCGCACAGATACGCAGTATTTT. This sequence encodes CASSLALQGRTDTQYF.

V usage is TRBV7-2 and J usage is TRBJ2-5; TRBD2 might be the D (6 bases). The germline V and J ends were trimmed by 2 bases and 2 bases, with 18 bases remaining between them. The CDR3 consists of 17 residues. Germline loops: CDR1 SGHTA, CDR2 FQGNSA. The CDR3 reads CASSLSPRGLPQETQYF. The CDR3 nucleotides read TGTGCCAGCAGCTTATCGCCGAGGGGACTGCCGCAAGAGACCCAGTACTTC.

This clone was seen at least ten times. Other DNA sequences in the sample encode the same CDR3. The rearrangement uses TRBV29-1 and TRBJ2-1; 10 positions match TRBD2. Trimming removed 3 bases from V and 4 bases from J; junction bases left unmatched: 3. The germline V gene has CDR1 SQVTM and CDR2 ANQGSEA. There are 14 residues in the CDR3. CDR3: CSVDGTSAYNEQFF. The CDR3 DNA reads TGCAGCGTTGACGGGACTAGCGCGTACAATGAGCAGTTCTTC.

The chain couples TRBV7-9 to TRBJ1-3, with no clear D. Germline CDR1 and CDR2: SEHNR and FQNEAQ (reference sequence). Trimming removed 5 bases at V and 4 bases at J, with 6 bases between. This CDR3 is built from 12 residues. This CDR3 reads CASSQGGNTIYF. The CDR3 DNA follows: TGTGCCAGCAGCCAAGGAGGAAACACCATATATTTT.

There are a few counts of this clone. The chain uses TRBV5-8 and TRBJ2-5; perhaps TRBD2 as D (6 bases). V shed 1 base and J shed 5 bases, with 18 bases lying between them. The CDR3 sequence is 16 residues long. Germline lookup yields CDR1 SGHTS and CDR2 YDEGEE. The CDR3 DNA follows: TGTGCCAGCAGCTTGCGGGGTCTGGCGGGAAGGGAGACCCAGTACTTC. This sequence encodes CASSLRGLAGRETQYF.

The V gene is TRBV29-1, the J gene TRBJ1-1; 8 nucleotides agree with TRBD1. With V trimmed by 7 bases and J by 6 bases, 10 bases remained unmatched. Germline V CDR1 and CDR2: SQVTM, ANQGSEA. This CDR3 has 13 residues. The CDR3 coding sequence is TGCAGCGCCGCACAGGGGGACGACGCTGAAGCTTTCTTT. Protein sequence: CSAAQGDDAEAFF.

This chain connects TRBV7-6 to TRBJ1-2; 7 positions match TRBD1. The V gene end was trimmed by 0 bases and the J gene end by 5 bases; junction bases not matched to a gene: 9. The CDR3 loop spans 16 amino acids. Germline values: CDR1 SGHVS, CDR2 FNYEAQ. DNA for the CDR3: TGTGCCAGCAGCTTAGCCCCGGACAGGATAGGATATGGCTACACCTTC. This encodes CASSLAPDRIGYGYTF. The variable domain in full, completed from reference TRBV7-6 and TRBJ1-2, reads GAGVSQSPRYKVTKRGQDVALRCDPISGHVSLYWYRQALGQGPEFLTYFNYEAQQDKSGLPNDRFSAERPEGSISTLTIQRTEQRDSAMYRCASSLAPDRIGYGYTFGSGTRLTVV.

Only a few counts were recorded for this clone. The J gene is TRBJ2-3, the V gene TRBV19, with TRBD1 as a possible D gene (5 bases). This CDR3 is 14 amino acids long. Per germline, CDR1 LNHDA and CDR2 SQIVND (reference sequence). The V end was cut by 2 bases, the J end by 1 base, with 7 bases between. CDR3 region: CASSIKGGTDTQYF. In DNA, the CDR3 is TGTGCCAGTAGTATAAAAGGGGGCACAGATACGCAGTATTTT.

The chain employs TRBV4-1 and TRBJ2-7, with D possibly matching TRBD2 (5 bases). Per the germline V gene, CDR1 is MGHRA and CDR2 is YSYEKL. The CDR3 spans 14 residues. The CDR3 loop reads CAGDLRALSYEQYV. The CDR3 DNA follows: TGTGCCGGGGATCTAAGGGCGCTCTCCTACGAGCAGTACGTC.

The chain joins TRBV28 to TRBJ1-2, with D hard to call. Per the germline V gene, CDR1 is MDHEN and CDR2 is SYDVKM. CDR3 length equals 11 residues. Trimming removed 10 bases from V and 3 bases from J, with 9 bases in between. CDR3 region: CATGMYYGYTF. In DNA form, the CDR3 reads TGTGCCACCGGAATGTACTATGGCTACACCTTC.

In this sample, this clone turned up a few times. The sample carries other DNA sequences with the same CDR3. The chain uses TRBV11-2 and TRBJ1-1; perhaps TRBD1 as D (5 bases). The CDR3 loop spans 13 amino acids. Trimming left V 5 bases short and J 5 bases short, with 12 bases between. Germline CDR1 reads SGHAT; CDR2 reads FQNNGV. The DNA for the CDR3 is TGTGCCAGCAGCCTAGGGGAGGTGACTGAAGCTTTCTTT. Translating gives CASSLGEVTEAFF.

The rearrangement joins TRBV5-1 to TRBJ2-7; 7 nucleotides match TRBD1. CDR1 and CDR2 from the germline V gene are SGHRS and YFSETQ. CDR3 length equals 18 residues. The ends lost 0 bases at V and 2 bases at J; junction bases unmatched: 14. For the CDR3, the DNA is TGCGCCAGCAGCTTGGACAGGGGACGGCCCGTTGGAACCTACGAGCAGTACGTC. It encodes CASSLDRGRPVGTYEQYV.

V and J are TRBV7-3 and TRBJ1-1, with D possibly being TRBD1 (6 bases). The CDR3 is made up of 16 amino acids. Trimming removed 2 bases from V and 4 bases from J, with 17 bases in between. Germline CDR1 is SGHTA and CDR2 is FQGTGA. CDR3 nucleotides: TGTGCCAGCAGCTTAGACGGACAGAAGGGACGCACTGAAGCTTTCTTT. This codes for CASSLDGQKGRTEAFF.

This chain connects TRBV5-4 to TRBJ1-6, with D perhaps TRBD1 (6 bases). The CDR3 has 16 amino acids. The V and J ends lost 3 bases and 1 base respectively, with 11 bases between them. Germline V gene sequence: CDR1 SGHNT, CDR2 YYREEE (reference sequence). In DNA, the CDR3 is TGTGCCAGCAGCTCTAGACAGGATTCCTATAATTCACCCCTCCACTTT. It yields the protein CASSSRQDSYNSPLHF. The variable domain in full, with the rest retrieved from reference TRBV5-4 and TRBJ1-6, is ETGVTQSPTHLIKTRGQQVTLRCSSQSGHNTVSWYQQALGQGPQFIFQYYREEENGRGNFPPRFSGLQFPNYSSELNVNALELDDSALYLCASSSRQDSYNSPLHFGNGTRLTVT.

At least ten counts were recorded for this clone. V gene TRBV25-1 combines with J gene TRBJ2-1; possibly TRBD1 for D (7 bases). The CDR3 spans 14 residues. Trimming took off 8 bases at V and 7 bases at J, with 18 bases between the two ends. Germline CDR1 reads MGHDK; CDR2 reads SYGVNS. CDR3 loop: CASGLQTGRNEQFF. CDR3 coding DNA: TGTGCCAGCGGCCTCCAGACAGGGAGGAATGAGCAGTTCTTC.

This clone was found many times. V gene TRBV5-4 combines with J gene TRBJ2-7; 11 nucleotides align to TRBD2. Trimming removed 5 bases from V and 1 base from J; junction bases left unmatched: 5. There are 15 residues in the CDR3. Germline loops: CDR1 SGHNT, CDR2 YYREEE (reference sequence). DNA for the CDR3: TGTGCCAGCAGTCGCGGGACTAGCGGTTCCTACGAGCAGTACTTC. It translates to CASSRGTSGSYEQYF.

The J gene is TRBJ2-1, the V gene TRBV5-6; maybe TRBD1 (6 bases). The CDR3 spans 15 residues. The germline gives CDR1 SGHDT, CDR2 YYEEEE. Between the trimmed V and J ends, which lost 4 bases and 7 bases, there was a span of 18 bases. CDR3 region: CASSRGTPKGNEQFF. In nucleotides, the CDR3 is TGTGCCAGCAGCCGTGGGACACCCAAAGGGAATGAGCAGTTCTTC.

The V call is TRBV27, the J call TRBJ2-3, with 7 bases matching TRBD1. The length of the CDR3 is 16 residues. Germline V gene sequence: CDR1 MNHEY, CDR2 SMNVEV (reference sequence). The V gene end was trimmed by 5 bases and the J gene end by 2 bases; junction bases not matched to a gene: 10. The CDR3 spells CASSAYRGLTTDTQYF. In DNA, the CDR3 is TGTGCCAGCAGTGCCTACAGGGGTCTCACCACAGATACGCAGTATTTT.

The J gene is TRBJ1-4, the V gene TRBV7-8; weak D call: TRBD1 (6 bases). This CDR3 has 14 residues. CDR1 SGHVS and CDR2 FQNEAQ come from the germline V gene. Trimming removed 2 bases from V and 10 bases from J, with 14 bases in between. CDR3 amino acids: CASSLQGYLGKLFF. CDR3 bases: TGTGCCAGCAGCTTACAGGGGTATTTGGGAAAACTGTTTTTT.

This clone has only a few counts. This chain uses TRBV5-1 with TRBJ2-1; weak D call: TRBD2 (6 bases). This CDR3 has 16 amino acids. Germline V gene data show CDR1 as SGHRS and CDR2 as YFSETQ. V was trimmed by 0 bases and J by 5 bases, leaving 15 bases between them. The CDR3 DNA is TGCGCCAGCAGCTTGGGAACCGGTGGAGGGCACAATGAGCAGTTCTTC. Amino acids: CASSLGTGGGHNEQFF.

The genes are TRBV2 and TRBJ2-5, with D possibly called TRBD1 or TRBD2 (5 bases each). This CDR3 is built from 14 residues. Trimming took off 7 bases at V and 5 bases at J, with 17 bases between the two ends. The germline gives CDR1 SNHLY, CDR2 FYNNEI. The DNA of the CDR3 is TGTGCCAGCATCCCCTCCCGGGGCGGGGAGACCCAGTACTTC. This translates into CASIPSRGGETQYF. The full variable domain, its missing parts supplied by reference TRBV2 and TRBJ2-5, is EPEVTQTPSHQVTQMGQEVILRCVPISNHLYFYWYRQILGQKVEFLVSFYNNEISEKSEIFDDQFSVERPDGSNFTLKIRSTKLEDSAMYFCASIPSRGGETQYFGPGTRLLVL.

This chain joins TRBV9 and TRBJ2-1, with 16 bases identical to TRBD2. CDR3 length equals 15 residues. Germline V CDR1 and CDR2: SGDLS, YYNGEE. Germline trimming cut 3 bases from V and 8 bases from J; bases unmatched to any gene: 2. The CDR3 DNA reads as TGTGCCAGCAGCGCGGGACTAGCGGGAGGGCATGAGCAGTTCTTC. It translates to CASSAGLAGGHEQFF.